These 11 T cell receptor beta chains share one sample of origin, sequenced in a study of blood T cell repertoires in COVID-19. Libraries were prepared by immunoSEQ multiplex PCR; TCRdb keeps only in-frame clonotypes and omits some of them. The data hold just over 300,000 clones, with approximately 90% observed a single time. The sample was peripheral blood. The receptors here all came from a man aged 18-30 years with active or convalescent COVID-19.

The chain uses TRBV19 and TRBJ2-7, with 10 bases identical to TRBD1. From germline, CDR1 is LNHDA and CDR2 SQIVND (reference sequence). The CDR3 covers 14 residues. The J segment lost 5 bases and the V segment lost 7 bases, leaving 8 bases of the junction unmatched. The CDR3 loop is CASTPRDRGHEQYF. The CDR3 coding sequence is TGTGCCAGTACCCCCCGGGACAGGGGACACGAGCAGTACTTC.

The chain employs TRBV10-2 and TRBJ1-2, with D possibly being TRBD1 (6 bases). The ends were cut back, 5 bases at V and 4 bases at J, with 11 bases in the middle. The germline CDR1 and CDR2 sequences are WSHSY and SAAADI. The CDR3 loop spans 13 amino acids. The CDR3 nucleotides read TGCGCCAGCAGTACTACAGGGCTCTATGGCTACACCTTC. Translating gives CASSTTGLYGYTF.

The sample holds one count of this clone. The rearrangement joins TRBV18 to TRBJ2-7, with D perhaps matching TRBD2 (6 bases). V shed 1 base and J shed 2 bases, with 15 bases lying between them. Germline CDR1 and CDR2: KGHSH and LQKENI. This CDR3 has 16 amino acids. The CDR3 DNA is TGTGCCAGCTCACCACGAATGACTAGAGGAGCCTACGAGCAGTACTTC. This translates into CASSPRMTRGAYEQYF.

This sequence joins TRBV7-6 and TRBJ2-2; 11 positions agree with TRBD2. From germline, CDR1 is SGHVS and CDR2 FNYEAQ. This CDR3 comprises 18 residues. V was clipped by 5 bases and J by 3 bases; unmatched bases: 11. CDR3 coding DNA: TGTGCCAGCAGCCCCCGGGGTAGCGGGGGGGCGTACACCGGGGAGCTGTTTTTT. Its protein is CASSPRGSGGAYTGELFF. Full variable domain (outside the CDR3, taken from reference TRBV7-6 and TRBJ2-2): GAGVSQSPRYKVTKRGQDVALRCDPISGHVSLYWYRQALGQGPEFLTYFNYEAQQDKSGLPNDRFSAERPEGSISTLTIQRTEQRDSAMYRCASSPRGSGGAYTGELFFGEGSRLTVL.

The chain joins TRBV4-2 to TRBJ1-3; a weak D match, TRBD1 (5 bases). CDR3 length equals 16 residues. CDR1 LGHNA and CDR2 YNFKEQ come from the germline V gene. Deletions cut 0 bases from V and 2 bases from J, with 11 bases between. The CDR3 DNA is TGTGCCAGCAGCCAAGATGGAGGGGCGGCTGGAAACACCATATATTTT. It translates to CASSQDGGAAGNTIYF.

This chain joins TRBV6-1 and TRBJ1-5; 9 bases map to TRBD1. The CDR3 sequence is 14 residues long. Germline V gives CDR1 MNHNS, CDR2 SASEGT. V shed 3 bases and J 6 bases; nucleotides not matched to a gene: 3. The CDR3 loop reads CASSDQGQGQPQHF. In DNA form, the CDR3 reads TGTGCCAGCAGTGACCAGGGACAGGGTCAGCCCCAGCATTTT.

This clone appeared a single time. J is TRBJ2-1 and V is TRBV3-1 (or the pseudogene TRBV3-2); 7 bases line up with TRBD2. The CDR3 extends over 15 amino acids. The germline V gene encodes CDR1 LGHDT and CDR2 YNNKEL (reference sequence). Trimming took 4 bases from V and 3 from J; bases not matched to a gene: 6. The CDR3 is CASSLRTSFYNEQFF. The DNA of the CDR3 is TGTGCCAGCAGCCTCCGGACTAGTTTCTACAATGAGCAGTTCTTC.

The chain is built from TRBV10-3 and TRBJ1-2; the D is unclear. V dropped 0 bases and J dropped 7 bases, with 12 bases sitting between them. The CDR3 covers 14 residues. The germline V gene has CDR1 ENHRY and CDR2 SYGVKD. The CDR3 protein is CAISESEQTRGYTF. As DNA, the CDR3 is TGTGCCATCAGTGAGTCGGAACAGACCCGTGGCTACACCTTC.

The chain joins TRBV5-8 to TRBJ2-3, with 9 positions matching TRBD1. Germline values: CDR1 SGHTS, CDR2 YDEGEE. The CDR3 sequence is 16 residues long. The J segment lost 6 bases and the V segment lost 2 bases, leaving 10 bases of the junction unmatched. The CDR3: CASSFLRDRVPDTQYF. CDR3 DNA sequence: TGTGCCAGCAGCTTTTTACGGGACAGGGTTCCGGATACGCAGTATTTT.

The chain is built from TRBV5-1 and TRBJ1-1; D not certain. The V end lost 4 bases, the J end lost 9 bases, and 19 bases lay between the germline ends. In germline, CDR1 is SGHRS, CDR2 YFSETQ. The CDR3 extends over 14 amino acids. The CDR3 DNA reads TGCGCCAGCAGCACTGCGGAGCTGCCTGAAAAAGCTTTCTTT. It encodes CASSTAELPEKAFF.

This clone was seen a handful of times. The CDR3 here is CASLASYEQYF. The CDR3, as DNA: TGTGCCAGCTTAGCTAGCTACGAGCAGTACTTC. This rearrangement joins TRBV6-6 to TRBJ2-7; unclear D gene. CDR1 is MNHNY and CDR2 is SVGAGI in the germline V gene (reference sequence). The germline V and J ends were trimmed by 8 bases and 3 bases, with 8 bases remaining between them. CDR3 length: 11 amino acids.